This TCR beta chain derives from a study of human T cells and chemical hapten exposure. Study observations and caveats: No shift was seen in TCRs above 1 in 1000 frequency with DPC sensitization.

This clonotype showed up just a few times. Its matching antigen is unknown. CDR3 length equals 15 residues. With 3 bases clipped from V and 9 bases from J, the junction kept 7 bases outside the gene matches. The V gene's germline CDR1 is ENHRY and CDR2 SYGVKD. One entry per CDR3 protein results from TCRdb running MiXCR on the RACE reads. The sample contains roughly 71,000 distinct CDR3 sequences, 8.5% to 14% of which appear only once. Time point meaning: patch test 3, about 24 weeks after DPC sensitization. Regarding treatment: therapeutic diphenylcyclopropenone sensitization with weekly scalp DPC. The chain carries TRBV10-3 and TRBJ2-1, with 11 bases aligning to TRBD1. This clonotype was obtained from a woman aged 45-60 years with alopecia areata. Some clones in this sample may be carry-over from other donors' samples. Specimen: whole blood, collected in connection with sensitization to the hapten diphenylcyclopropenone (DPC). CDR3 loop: CAISDQDRGLGEQFF. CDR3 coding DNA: TGTGCCATCAGTGACCAGGACAGGGGGCTTGGTGAGCAGTTCTTC.